A selection of T cell receptor beta chains follows, all from one sample in a study of blood T cells in healthy people across ages. TCRdb re-derived calls from the 5' RACE reads in MiXCR, one entry per CDR3 protein. This sample yields 1.5 million to 2 million distinct CDR3 sequences, of which roughly 52% are seen a single time; about 2.1% belongs to the top ten. Sequenced sample: blood. These receptors were collected from a woman aged 40 to 49 in good health. Each CDR3 is given with its conserved first and last residue. Each record gives: D gene, clone size, V gene, J gene, CDR3 DNA, CDR3 protein. A D gene is named only where the DNA matches it firmly. The size entry is marked missing in some rows and otherwise reads once, few, many or a size class.

TRBD2	few	TRBV10-3	TRBJ2-5	TGTGCCATCAGTGATGGGGCGGGGGGGCGTCAAGAGACCCAGTACTTC	CAISDGAGGRQETQYF
TRBD2	-	TRBV7-3	TRBJ2-1	TGTGCCAGCAGCTTGGGAGGGTTTCGCAATGAGCAGTTCTTC	CASSLGGFRNEQFF
-	-	TRBV20-1	TRBJ2-3	TGCAGTGCTCCCGGAGATACGCAGTATTTT	CSAPGDTQYF
-	-	TRBV20-1	TRBJ2-3	TGCAGTGCTAGATCGGCGCCTGAACGGCTTCCAGATACGCAGTATTTT	CSARSAPERLPDTQYF
-	few	TRBV6-5	TRBJ2-1	TGTGCCAGCAGTCCCTCGGGCGGGGAGGTCTACAATGAGCAGTTCTTC	CASSPSGGEVYNEQFF
TRBD1	few	TRBV7-2	TRBJ2-6	TGTGCCAGCAGCTTAGAGGGGACCGGACAGGCCCCCGTCCTGACTTTC	CASSLEGTGQAPVLTF
-	-	TRBV2	TRBJ2-6	TGTGCCAGCTACCAGGGTGCTGGGGCCAACGTCCTGACTTTC	CASYQGAGANVLTF
TRBD2	-	TRBV7-2	TRBJ2-3	TGTGCCAGCAGCTTGGGACTAGCGGCAGGCACAGATACGCAGTATTTT	CASSLGLAAGTDTQYF
-	many	TRBV4-2	TRBJ1-5	TGTGCCAGCAGCCAGGGGGATCAGCCCCAGCATTTT	CASSQGDQPQHF
-	-	TRBV20-1	TRBJ2-7	TGCAGTGCTGAAATTGGGGGAGTGTACGAGCAGTACTTC	CSAEIGGVYEQYF
-	-	TRBV7-4	TRBJ1-1	TGTGCCAGCACCAACGCGGTCCCTGAAGCTTTCTTT	CASTNAVPEAFF
-	-	TRBV7-2	TRBJ2-1	TGTGCCAGCCAATCGGTCCTAGGCAATGAGCAGTTCTTC	CASQSVLGNEQFF
TRBD2	-	TRBV25-1	TRBJ2-1	TGTGCCAGCCAAACCGGGACTAGCGGGGGGGCGTACCATGAGCAGTTCTTC	CASQTGTSGGAYHEQFF
-	few	TRBV4-3	TRBJ2-3	TGCGCCAGCCGCAGGGCTATGGGGACGGATACGCAGTATTTT	CASRRAMGTDTQYF
-	-	TRBV9	TRBJ2-1	TGTGCCAGCAGCGTAGATACGGATGAGCAGTTCTTC	CASSVDTDEQFF
TRBD2	-	TRBV4-3	TRBJ2-7	TGCGCCAGCAGCCAAGAACTAGCGGGGGGTCCATTCGAGCAGTACTTC	CASSQELAGGPFEQYF
TRBD2	-	TRBV3-1	TRBJ2-5	TGTGCCAGCAGCCAAGATCAGGTAGCGGGGGCGCGGGAGACCCAGTACTTC	CASSQDQVAGARETQYF
-	-	TRBV24-1	TRBJ2-1	TGTGCCACCAGTGAACCGCTGGGACGGAACAATGAGCAGTTCTTC	CATSEPLGRNNEQFF
-	-	TRBV20-1	TRBJ1-2	TGCAGCCAGGGGACAAATAATTTTAACTATGGCTACACCTTC	CSQGTNNFNYGYTF
-	-	TRBV6-1	TRBJ2-1	TGTGCCAGCAGACTTACCGGGGCCGTCAATGAGCAGTTCTTC	CASRLTGAVNEQFF
-	-	TRBV28	TRBJ2-2	TGTGCCAGCAGCACAGGGTTTGGCACCGGGGAGCTGTTTTTT	CASSTGFGTGELFF
-	-	TRBV11-2	TRBJ2-3	TGTGCCAGCAGCTTAGTACCAGAGTACAGCACAGATACGCAGTATTTT	CASSLVPEYSTDTQYF
-	-	TRBV6-2/TRBV6-3	TRBJ1-2	TGTGCCAGCAGTTACTCGACAGCGAGAGCTCCTAACTATGGCTACACCTTC	CASSYSTARAPNYGYTF
-	-	TRBV20-1	TRBJ1-1	TGCAGTGCACCCAAAGGGGTAGAGAGGGGCACTGAAGCTTTCTTT	CSAPKGVERGTEAFF
-	-	TRBV12-3/TRBV12-4	TRBJ2-4	TGTGCCAGCAGTTTAGGATCGCGCCAGGGTTTTGCCAAAAACATTCAGTACTTC	CASSLGSRQGFAKNIQYF
-	-	TRBV12-3/TRBV12-4	TRBJ2-2	TGTGCCAGCCGCGAACAAGAAGCCACCGGGGAGCTGTTTTTT	CASREQEATGELFF
-	-	TRBV10-3	TRBJ2-3	TGTGCCGTCAGTGATGGGAGGGATACGCAGTATTTT	CAVSDGRDTQYF
TRBD2	-	TRBV24-1	TRBJ2-5	TGTGCCACCAGTGACATTGGACTGGCGGGGGGTCGGGAGACCCAGTACTTC	CATSDIGLAGGRETQYF
-	-	TRBV28	TRBJ1-2	TGTGCCAGCAGTTTCAGGGGAGTTGGGGGCTACACCTTC	CASSFRGVGGYTF
-	few	TRBV6-2/TRBV6-3	TRBJ2-7	TGTGCCAGCAGGACAATCAGGGTTTCGTCCGAGCAGTACTTC	CASRTIRVSSEQYF
TRBD1	-	TRBV5-1	TRBJ2-1	TGCGCCAGCAGCTTGACACAGGGGGCCGGTGAGCAGTTCTTC	CASSLTQGAGEQFF
-	-	TRBV6-6	TRBJ2-1	TGTGCCAGCAGTCGCCTGGCCGTATACCCCAATGAGCAGTTATTC	CASSRLAVYPNEQLF
TRBD2	few	TRBV7-2	TRBJ2-5	TGTGCCAGCAGCTACCAGCGGGGGGCGGAGACCCAGTACTTC	CASSYQRGAETQYF
-	once	TRBV7-3	TRBJ2-7	TGTGCCAGCAGCTCCGTGGGGGGGCGTGAGCAGTACTTC	CASSSVGGREQYF
-	few	TRBV20-1	TRBJ2-5	TGCAGTGCTAGTGGTGGGGGTGGGGAGACCCAGTACTTC	CSASGGGGETQYF
TRBD1	many	TRBV7-2	TRBJ1-4	TGTGCCAGCAGTTTAGTGGGACAGGGGGGAGAAAAACTGTTTTTT	CASSLVGQGGEKLFF
-	-	TRBV29-1	TRBJ2-3	TGCAGCTTTGGATCGGCTACGCAGTATTTT	CSFGSATQYF
TRBD1	-	TRBV6-2/TRBV6-3	TRBJ2-7	TGTGCCAGCAGTTACGACATAGACAGGGGGTACGACTACGAGCAGTACTTC	CASSYDIDRGYDYEQYF
TRBD1	-	TRBV20-1	TRBJ2-1	TGCAGTGCTAGAGATGTGGGACAGGGGTCTTCCTACAATGAGCAGTTCTTC	CSARDVGQGSSYNEQFF
TRBD1	-	TRBV28	TRBJ2-5	TGTGCCAGCAGAGGGGAGACAGGGGGCGGCCGACAGACCCAGTACTTC	CASRGETGGGRQTQYF
-	few	TRBV4-2	TRBJ2-6	TGTGCCAGCAGCCAAGATGTGCCGGGAAGCTCTGGGGCCAACGTCCTGACTTTC	CASSQDVPGSSGANVLTF
TRBD1	few	TRBV24-1	TRBJ2-4	TGTGCCACCAGTGACTCCCCGGGACAGGGACGCAAAAACATTCAGTACTTC	CATSDSPGQGRKNIQYF
-	-	TRBV6-5	TRBJ2-1	TGTGCCAGCAGTTTTCCAGTGGGTGAGCAGTTCTTC	CASSFPVGEQFF
TRBD2	few	TRBV4-2	TRBJ2-3	TGTGCCAGCAGCCAAGATTGGACTAGCGGGGGGTCTAGCACAGATACGCAGTATTTT	CASSQDWTSGGSSTDTQYF
-	-	TRBV6-6	TRBJ2-3	TGTGCCAGCACCACACGGGGCGTCGCAGATACGCAGTATTTT	CASTTRGVADTQYF
TRBD2	few	TRBV20-1	TRBJ2-4	TGCAGCGGGGGGGGTGGGGCCAAAAACATTCAGTACTTC	CSGGGGAKNIQYF
-	few	TRBV29-1	TRBJ1-1	TGCAGCGTTCTAGGGGGAGGCACTGAAGCTTTCTTT	CSVLGGGTEAFF
-	few	TRBV7-2	TRBJ1-1	TGTGCCAGCAGGGAGGGCCTTAACACTGAAGCTTTCTTT	CASREGLNTEAFF
-	few	TRBV7-2	TRBJ2-1	TGTGCCAGCAGCGCCACAGGGGGGGCCTACAATGAGCAGTTCTTC	CASSATGGAYNEQFF
TRBD1	few	TRBV5-5	TRBJ2-1	TGTGCCAGCAGCTTGGAAGACAGGGATTACAATGAGCAGTTCTTC	CASSLEDRDYNEQFF
-	-	TRBV12-5	TRBJ2-3	TGTGCTAGTGGTTTGCTTAGGGATACGCAGTATTTT	CASGLLRDTQYF
TRBD1	-	TRBV11-2	TRBJ2-7	TGTGCCAGCAGCTTGGACAGGTTCCTCTCCTACGAGCAGTACTTC	CASSLDRFLSYEQYF
-	-	TRBV25-1	TRBJ1-6	TGTGCCAGCAGTGAAAGGAGGATCTATAATTCACCCCTCCACTTT	CASSERRIYNSPLHF